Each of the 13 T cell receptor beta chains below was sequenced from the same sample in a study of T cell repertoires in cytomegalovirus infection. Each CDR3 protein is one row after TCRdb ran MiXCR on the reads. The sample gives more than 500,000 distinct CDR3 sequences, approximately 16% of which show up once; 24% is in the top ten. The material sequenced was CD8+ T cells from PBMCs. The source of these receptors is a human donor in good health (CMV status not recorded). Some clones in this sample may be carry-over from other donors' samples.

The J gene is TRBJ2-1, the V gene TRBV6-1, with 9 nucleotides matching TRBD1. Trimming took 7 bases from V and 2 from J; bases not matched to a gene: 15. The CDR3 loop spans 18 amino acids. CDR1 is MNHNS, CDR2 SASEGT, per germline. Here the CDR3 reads CASIDWGQGLGPYNEQFF. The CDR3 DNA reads TGTGCCAGCATTGATTGGGGACAGGGTCTGGGGCCCTACAATGAGCAGTTCTTC.

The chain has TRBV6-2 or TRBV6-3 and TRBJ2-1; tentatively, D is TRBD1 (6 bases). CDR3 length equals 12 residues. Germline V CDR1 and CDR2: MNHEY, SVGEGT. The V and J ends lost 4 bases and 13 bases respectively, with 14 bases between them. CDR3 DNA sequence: TGTGCCAGCAGTTTCCCAATCAGGGGCCAGTTCTTC. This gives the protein CASSFPIRGQFF.

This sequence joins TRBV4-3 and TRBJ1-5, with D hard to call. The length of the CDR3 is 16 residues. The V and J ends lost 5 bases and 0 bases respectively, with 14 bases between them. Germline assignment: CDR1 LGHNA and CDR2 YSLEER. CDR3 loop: CASSTNGQYSNQPQHF. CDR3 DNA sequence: TGCGCCAGCAGCACAAACGGGCAGTATAGCAATCAGCCCCAGCATTTT.

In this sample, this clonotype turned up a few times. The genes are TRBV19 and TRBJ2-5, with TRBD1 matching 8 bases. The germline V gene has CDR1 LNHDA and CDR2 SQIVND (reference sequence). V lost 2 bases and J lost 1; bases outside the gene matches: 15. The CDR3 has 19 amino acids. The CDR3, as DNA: TGTGCCAGTAGTATAAGGGGCGTGGGACAGGACGCTCCCCAAGAGACCCAGTACTTC. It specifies CASSIRGVGQDAPQETQYF.

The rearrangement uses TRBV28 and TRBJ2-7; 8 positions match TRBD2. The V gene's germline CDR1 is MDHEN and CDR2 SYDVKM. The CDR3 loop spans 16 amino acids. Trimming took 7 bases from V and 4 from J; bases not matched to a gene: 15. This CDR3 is CASTPDSGTGPYEQYF. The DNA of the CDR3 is TGTGCCAGCACCCCAGATAGCGGGACCGGACCATACGAGCAGTACTTC. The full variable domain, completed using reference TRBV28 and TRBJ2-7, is DVKVTQSSRYLVKRTGEKVFLECVQDMDHENMFWYRQDPGLGLRLIYFSYDVKMKEKGDIPEGYSVSREKKERFSLILESASTNQTSMYLCASTPDSGTGPYEQYFGPGTRLTVT.

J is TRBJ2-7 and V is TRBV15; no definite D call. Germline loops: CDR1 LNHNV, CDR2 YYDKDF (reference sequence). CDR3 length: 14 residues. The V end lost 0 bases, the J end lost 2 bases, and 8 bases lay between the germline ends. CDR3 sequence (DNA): TGTGCCACCAGCAGAGATCGACGGGCCTACGAGCAGTACTTC. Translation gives CATSRDRRAYEQYF.

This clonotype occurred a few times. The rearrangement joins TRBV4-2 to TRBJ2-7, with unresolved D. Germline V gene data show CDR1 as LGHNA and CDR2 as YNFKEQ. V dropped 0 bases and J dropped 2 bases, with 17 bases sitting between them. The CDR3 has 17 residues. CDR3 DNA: TGTGCCAGCAGCCAAGATATATTCGTCGATTCAACCTACGAGCAGTACTTC. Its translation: CASSQDIFVDSTYEQYF.

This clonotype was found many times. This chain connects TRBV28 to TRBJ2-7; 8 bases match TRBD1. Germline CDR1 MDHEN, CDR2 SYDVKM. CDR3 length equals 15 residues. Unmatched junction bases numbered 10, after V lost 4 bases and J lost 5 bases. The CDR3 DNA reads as TGTGCCAGCAGTTCCCCCGGGACAGGTGTTGACGAGCAGTACTTC. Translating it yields CASSSPGTGVDEQYF.

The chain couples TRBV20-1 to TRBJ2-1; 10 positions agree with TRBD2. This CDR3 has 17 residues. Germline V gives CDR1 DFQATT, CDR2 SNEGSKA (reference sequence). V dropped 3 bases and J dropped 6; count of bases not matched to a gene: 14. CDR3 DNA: TGCAGTGCTAGGCTCATAGCGGGGGGATTCCGTAGCAATGAGCAGTTCTTC. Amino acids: CSARLIAGGFRSNEQFF.

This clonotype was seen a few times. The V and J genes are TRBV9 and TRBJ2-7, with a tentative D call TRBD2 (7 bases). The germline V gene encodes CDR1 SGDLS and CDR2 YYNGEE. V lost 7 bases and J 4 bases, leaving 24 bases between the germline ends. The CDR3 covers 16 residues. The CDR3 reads CASYGGPRASKYEQYF. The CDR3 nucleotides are TGTGCCAGCTACGGGGGGCCGCGGGCCAGTAAGTACGAGCAGTACTTC.

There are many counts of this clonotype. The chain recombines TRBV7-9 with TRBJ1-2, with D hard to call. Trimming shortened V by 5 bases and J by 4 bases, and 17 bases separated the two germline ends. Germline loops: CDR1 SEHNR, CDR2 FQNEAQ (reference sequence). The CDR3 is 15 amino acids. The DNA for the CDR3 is TGTGCCAGCAGCGGAGAGAAGGTCACCGTCTATGGCTACACCTTC. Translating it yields CASSGEKVTVYGYTF.

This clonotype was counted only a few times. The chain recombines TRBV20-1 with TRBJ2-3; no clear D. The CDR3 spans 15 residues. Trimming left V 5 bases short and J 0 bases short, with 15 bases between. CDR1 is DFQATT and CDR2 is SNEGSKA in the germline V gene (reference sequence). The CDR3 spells CSAPTDLSSTDTQYF. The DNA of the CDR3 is TGCAGTGCTCCGACGGATCTATCTAGCACAGATACGCAGTATTTT.

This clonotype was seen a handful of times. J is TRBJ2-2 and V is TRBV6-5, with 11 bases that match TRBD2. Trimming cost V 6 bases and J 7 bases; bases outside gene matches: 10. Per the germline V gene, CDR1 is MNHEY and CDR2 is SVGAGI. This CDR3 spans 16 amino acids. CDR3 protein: CASRFQLAGVNGELFF. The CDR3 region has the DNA TGTGCCAGCAGATTCCAACTAGCGGGGGTGAACGGGGAGCTGTTTTTT.